A selection of T cell receptor beta chains follows, all from one sample in a study of cytomegalovirus exposure and HLA in healthy donors. Measured with immunoSEQ multiplex PCR; TCRdb has only the in-frame clones, and not every one. The sample holds 110,000 to 150,000 clones, 75% to 85% seen once. Specimen: PBMCs. These receptors came from a man between 35 and 55 years old in good health and CMV-seronegative. Each CDR3 is given with its conserved first and last residue. A D gene is named only where the DNA matches it firmly. A row's size may be missing; if present it is once, few, many or a size class.

CDR3nt: TGTGCCAGCAGCCGGGGACATCGCTCTGGAAACACCATATATTTT
CDR3aa: CASSRGHRSGNTIYF
d_gene: .
abundance: .
v_gene: TRBV9
j_gene: TRBJ1-3
len: 15

CDR3nt: TGTGCCAGCAGCTTGGCCAGAGGGGGAACCGGGGAGCTGTTTTTT
CDR3aa: CASSLARGGTGELFF
d_gene: .
abundance: .
v_gene: TRBV5-5
j_gene: TRBJ2-2
len: 15

CDR3nt: TGTGCCAGCAGGATAAGGACAGGGGATTGGTACAATGAGCAGTTCTTC
CDR3aa: CASRIRTGDWYNEQFF
d_gene: TRBD1
abundance: .
v_gene: TRBV11-2
j_gene: TRBJ2-1
len: 16

CDR3nt: TGTGCCAGCAGTATCAGGACTAGCGGGGGCCTGAACTCCTACAATGAGCAGTTCTTC
CDR3aa: CASSIRTSGGLNSYNEQFF
d_gene: TRBD2
abundance: .
v_gene: TRBV27
j_gene: TRBJ2-1
len: 19

CDR3nt: TGTGCCAGTAGTTTGGACAGGGGGAATGAAAAACTGTTTTTT
CDR3aa: CASSLDRGNEKLFF
d_gene: TRBD1
abundance: few
v_gene: TRBV19
j_gene: TRBJ1-4
len: 14

CDR3nt: TGTGCCAGCAGTGAGGAGACTAGCGGGGTCAAGCAGTACTTC
CDR3aa: CASSEETSGVKQYF
d_gene: TRBD2
abundance: .
v_gene: TRBV6-6
j_gene: TRBJ2-7
len: 14

CDR3nt: TGTGCCTGGAGGAAAGAGCGGGCGATATACGAGCAGTACTTC
CDR3aa: CAWRKERAIYEQYF
d_gene: .
abundance: once
v_gene: TRBV30
j_gene: TRBJ2-7
len: 14

CDR3nt: TGTGCCAGCAGTGAGGACTACTCTAGCAATCAGCCCCAGCATTTT
CDR3aa: CASSEDYSSNQPQHF
d_gene: .
abundance: .
v_gene: TRBV6-4
j_gene: TRBJ1-5
len: 15

CDR3nt: TGTGCCAGCAGGAAGACAGGGGATTATGGCTACACCTTC
CDR3aa: CASRKTGDYGYTF
d_gene: TRBD1
abundance: .
v_gene: TRBV27
j_gene: TRBJ1-2
len: 13

CDR3nt: TGCGCCAGCAGCTTGGGGGAGGGTGGGACCTACGAGCAGTACTTC
CDR3aa: CASSLGEGGTYEQYF
d_gene: TRBD2
abundance: .
v_gene: TRBV5-1
j_gene: TRBJ2-7
len: 15

CDR3nt: TGTGCCAGGATCGGGGGGGCCTTACGAAATGAGCAGTTCTTC
CDR3aa: CARIGGALRNEQFF
d_gene: TRBD2
abundance: .
v_gene: TRBV27
j_gene: TRBJ2-1
len: 14

CDR3nt: TGTGCCAGCAGCCGGACAGGGACCGGGAACACTGAAGCTTTCTTT
CDR3aa: CASSRTGTGNTEAFF
d_gene: TRBD1
abundance: .
v_gene: TRBV11-3
j_gene: TRBJ1-1
len: 15

CDR3nt: TGTGCCAGCAGTCTAACAGGGTCAGGGGTAGGACCCCAGCATTTT
CDR3aa: CASSLTGSGVGPQHF
d_gene: .
abundance: .
v_gene: TRBV7-8
j_gene: TRBJ1-5
len: 15